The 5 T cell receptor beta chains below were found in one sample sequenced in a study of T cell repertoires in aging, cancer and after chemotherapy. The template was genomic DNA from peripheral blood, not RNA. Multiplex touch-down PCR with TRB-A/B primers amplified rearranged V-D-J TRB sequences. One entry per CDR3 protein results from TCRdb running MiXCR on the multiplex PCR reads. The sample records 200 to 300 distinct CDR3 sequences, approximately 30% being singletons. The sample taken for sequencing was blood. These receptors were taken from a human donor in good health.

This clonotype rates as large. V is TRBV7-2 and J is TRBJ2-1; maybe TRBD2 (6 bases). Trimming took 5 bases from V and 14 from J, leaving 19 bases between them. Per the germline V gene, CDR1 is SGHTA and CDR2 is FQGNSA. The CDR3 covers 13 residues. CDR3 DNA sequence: TGTGCCAGCAGCCGGCCGGGGACTGAAAAGGAGTTCTTC. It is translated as CASSRPGTEKEFF.

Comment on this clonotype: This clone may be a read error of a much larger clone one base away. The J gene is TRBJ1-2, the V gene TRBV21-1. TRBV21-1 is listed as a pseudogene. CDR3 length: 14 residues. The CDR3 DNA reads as TGTGCCAGCACCTCCAGACATGGAGACTATGGCTACACCTTC. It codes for CASTSRHGDYGYTF.

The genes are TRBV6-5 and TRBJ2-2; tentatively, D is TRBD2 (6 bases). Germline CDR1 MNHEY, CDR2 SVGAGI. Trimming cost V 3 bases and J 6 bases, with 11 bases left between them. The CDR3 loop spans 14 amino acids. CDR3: CASSYSGGAGELFF. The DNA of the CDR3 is TGTGCCAGCAGTTATAGCGGAGGGGCCGGGGAGCTGTTTTTT.

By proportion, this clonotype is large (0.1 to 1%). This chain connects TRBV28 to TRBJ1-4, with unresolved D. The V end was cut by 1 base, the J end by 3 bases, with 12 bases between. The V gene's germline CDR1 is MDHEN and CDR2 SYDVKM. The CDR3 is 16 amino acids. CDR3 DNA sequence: TGTGCCAGCAGTTTATTGGGAGTTGGGGCTAATGAAAAACTGTTTTTT. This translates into CASSLLGVGANEKLFF.

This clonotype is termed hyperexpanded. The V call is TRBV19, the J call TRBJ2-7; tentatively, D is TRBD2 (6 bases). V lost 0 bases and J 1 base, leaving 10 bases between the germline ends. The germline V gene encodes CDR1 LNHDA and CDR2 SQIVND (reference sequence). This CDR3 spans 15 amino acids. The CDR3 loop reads CASSIESSVSYEQYF. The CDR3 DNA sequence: TGTGCCAGTAGTATAGAGTCTAGCGTTTCCTACGAGCAGTACTTC.